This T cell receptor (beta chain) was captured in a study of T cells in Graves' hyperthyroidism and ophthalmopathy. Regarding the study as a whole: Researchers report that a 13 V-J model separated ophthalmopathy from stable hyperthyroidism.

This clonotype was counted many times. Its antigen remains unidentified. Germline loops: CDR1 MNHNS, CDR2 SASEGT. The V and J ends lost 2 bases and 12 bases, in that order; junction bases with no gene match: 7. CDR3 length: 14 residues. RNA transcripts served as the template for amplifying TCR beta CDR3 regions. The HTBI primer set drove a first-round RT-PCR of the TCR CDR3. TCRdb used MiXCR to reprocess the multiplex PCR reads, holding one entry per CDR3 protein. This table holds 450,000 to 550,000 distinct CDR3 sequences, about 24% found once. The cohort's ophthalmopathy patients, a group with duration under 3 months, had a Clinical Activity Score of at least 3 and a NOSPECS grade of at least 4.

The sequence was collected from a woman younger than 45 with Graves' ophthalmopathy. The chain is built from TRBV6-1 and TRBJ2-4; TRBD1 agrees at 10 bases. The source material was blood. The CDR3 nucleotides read TGTGCCAGCAGTGAACTGGGGACAGGGGCACATCAGTACTTC. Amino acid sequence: CASSELGTGAHQYF.